What follows are 11 T cell receptor beta chains derived from one specimen sequenced in a study of T cells after yellow fever vaccination. Via MiXCR, TCRdb re-called the 5' RACE reads, giving one row per CDR3 protein. The table shows some 670,000 distinct CDR3 sequences, with approximately 13% occurring only once. Sequenced material: PBMCs, taken on the day of the yellow fever booster vaccination. The origin of the receptors is a man aged 25 to 40 who received the YFV17D yellow fever vaccine.

A few counts support this clonotype. The germline gene is not matched at one end of the junction; a read error may be the cause. V is TRBV27 and J is TRBJ2-2; 11 bases fit TRBD2. The CDR3 extends over 16 amino acids. The germline V gene has CDR1 MNHEY and CDR2 SMNVEV (reference sequence). The CDR3 is CARSSLGTSGLGELFF. The DNA for the CDR3 is TGTGCCAGAAGTTCCCTCGGGACTAGCGGACTCGGGGAGCTGTTTTTT.

The J gene is TRBJ2-2, the V gene TRBV6-1, with 9 bases matching TRBD2. CDR1 is MNHNS, CDR2 SASEGT, per germline. With V trimmed by 5 bases and J by 3 bases, 7 bases remained unmatched. The CDR3 has 16 residues. CDR3 bases: TGTGCCAGCAGTCCTCTTGGCGGGAGGGACACCGGGGAGCTGTTTTTT. It yields the protein CASSPLGGRDTGELFF.

The CDR3 reads CASSRNWNYEQYF. CDR3 in DNA: TGTGCCAGCAGCCGAAACTGGAATTACGAGCAGTACTTC. V usage is TRBV14 and J usage is TRBJ2-7; D is undetermined. Per the germline V gene, CDR1 is SGHDN and CDR2 is FVKESK. The CDR3 is 13 residues long. Trimming pared 4 bases from V and 4 bases from J, leaving 11 bases between.

This clonotype has more than one count but fewer than ten. The J gene is TRBJ1-2, the V gene TRBV7-2, with D unresolved. The CDR3 has 11 amino acids. Trimming shortened V by 5 bases and J by 6 bases, and 7 bases separated the two germline ends. Germline V gives CDR1 SGHTA, CDR2 FQGNSA. DNA of the CDR3: TGTGCCAGCAGCCCGTGGGATGGCTACACCTTC. The encoded protein is CASSPWDGYTF. Combining the CDR3 with reference TRBV7-2 and TRBJ1-2 gives the whole variable domain GAGVSQSPSNKVTEKGKDVELRCDPISGHTALYWYRQSLGQGLEFLIYFQGNSAPDKSGLPSDRFSAERTGGSVSTLTIQRTQQEDSAVYLCASSPWDGYTFGSGTRLTVV.

This chain connects TRBV25-1 to TRBJ1-2, with 7 bases that match TRBD1. The CDR3 runs 14 residues. CDR1 and CDR2 (germline): MGHDK, SYGVNS. The V gene end was trimmed by 3 bases and the J gene end by 7 bases; junction bases not matched to a gene: 8. CDR3 amino acids: CASSDPGTVGGYTF. The CDR3 region has the DNA TGTGCCAGCAGTGATCCCGGGACAGTTGGTGGCTACACCTTC.

This clonotype was detected ten times or more. The chain is built from TRBV6-1 and TRBJ2-7, with TRBD1 matching over 8 bases. CDR1 is MNHNS, CDR2 SASEGT, per germline. Trimming at V came to 6 bases and at J to 2 bases, leaving 6 bases not matched to a gene. This CDR3 region has 14 residues. CDR3 protein: CASSSGTGPYEQYF. The CDR3 nucleotides read TGTGCCAGCAGCTCCGGGACAGGTCCCTACGAGCAGTACTTC.

CDR3 coding DNA: TGCAGCGTCGCGTTGCGGGAGTGGAACACTGAAGCTTTCTTT. Protein sequence: CSVALREWNTEAFF. This chain links TRBV29-1 with TRBJ1-1, with no clear D. V lost 6 bases and J lost 1, with 15 bases in between. The V gene's germline CDR1 is SQVTM and CDR2 ANQGSEA. CDR3 size: 14 residues.

This chain connects TRBV7-9 to TRBJ2-1; TRBD2 agrees at 11 bases. After removal of 3 bases from V and 11 bases from J, the junction contained 12 bases not matched to a gene. Germline V gene sequence: CDR1 SEHNR, CDR2 FQNEAQ (reference sequence). CDR3 length: 16 residues. Here the CDR3 reads CASSLGVLAGEGQQFF. As DNA, the CDR3 is TGTGCCAGCAGCTTGGGCGTACTAGCGGGAGAGGGACAGCAGTTCTTC. Based on the CDR3 plus reference TRBV7-9 and TRBJ2-1, the full variable domain is DTGVSQNPRHKITKRGQNVTFRCDPISEHNRLYWYRQTLGQGPEFLTYFQNEAQLEKSRLLSDRFSAERPKGSFSTLEIQRTEQGDSAMYLCASSLGVLAGEGQQFFGPGTRLTVL.

This clonotype has at least ten counts. The chain employs TRBV3-1 and TRBJ1-2; D is ambiguous. Germline assignment: CDR1 LGHDT and CDR2 YNNKEL (reference sequence). Trimming shortened V by 2 bases and J by 4 bases, and 2 bases separated the two germline ends. The CDR3 runs 11 residues. The CDR3, as DNA: TGTGCCAGCAGCCAAAGCTATGGCTACACCTTC. It yields the protein CASSQSYGYTF. The variable domain in full, completed from reference TRBV3-1 and TRBJ1-2, reads DTAVSQTPKYLVTQMGNDKSIKCEQNLGHDTMYWYKQDSKKFLKIMFSYNNKELIINETVPNRFSPKSPDKAHLNLHINSLELGDSAVYFCASSQSYGYTFGSGTRLTVV.

The chain joins TRBV20-1 to TRBJ2-4, with D perhaps TRBD1 (5 bases). CDR1 DFQATT and CDR2 SNEGSKA come from the germline V gene (reference sequence). The CDR3 sequence is 14 residues long. V was shortened by 5 bases and J by 0 bases, with 11 bases between the two germline ends. The CDR3 loop is CSAAPTGAKNIQYF. CDR3 sequence (DNA): TGCAGTGCTGCCCCCACAGGAGCCAAAAACATTCAGTACTTC.

This clonotype was detected only a few times. V is TRBV5-5 and J is TRBJ2-3, with a possible D match to TRBD1 (6 bases). Germline V gene sequence: CDR1 SGHKS, CDR2 YYEKEE (reference sequence). The CDR3 consists of 16 residues. The ends were cut back, 3 bases at V and 4 bases at J, with 18 bases in the middle. CDR3 loop: CASSSSTGPGADTQYF. The CDR3, as DNA: TGTGCCAGCAGCTCCTCGACAGGCCCGGGTGCAGATACGCAGTATTTT.